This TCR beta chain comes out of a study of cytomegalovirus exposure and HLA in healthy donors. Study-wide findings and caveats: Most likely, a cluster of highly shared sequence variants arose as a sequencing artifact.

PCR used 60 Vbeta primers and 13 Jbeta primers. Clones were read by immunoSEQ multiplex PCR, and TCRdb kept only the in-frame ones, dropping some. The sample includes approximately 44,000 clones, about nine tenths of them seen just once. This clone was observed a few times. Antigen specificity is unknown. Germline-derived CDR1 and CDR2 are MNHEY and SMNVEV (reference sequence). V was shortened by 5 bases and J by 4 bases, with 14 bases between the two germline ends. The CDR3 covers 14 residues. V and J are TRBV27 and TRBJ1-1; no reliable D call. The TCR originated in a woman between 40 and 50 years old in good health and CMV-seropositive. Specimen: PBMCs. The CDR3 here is CASSPRMDGTEAFF. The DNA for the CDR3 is TGTGCCAGCAGTCCTAGGATGGATGGCACTGAAGCTTTCTTT.